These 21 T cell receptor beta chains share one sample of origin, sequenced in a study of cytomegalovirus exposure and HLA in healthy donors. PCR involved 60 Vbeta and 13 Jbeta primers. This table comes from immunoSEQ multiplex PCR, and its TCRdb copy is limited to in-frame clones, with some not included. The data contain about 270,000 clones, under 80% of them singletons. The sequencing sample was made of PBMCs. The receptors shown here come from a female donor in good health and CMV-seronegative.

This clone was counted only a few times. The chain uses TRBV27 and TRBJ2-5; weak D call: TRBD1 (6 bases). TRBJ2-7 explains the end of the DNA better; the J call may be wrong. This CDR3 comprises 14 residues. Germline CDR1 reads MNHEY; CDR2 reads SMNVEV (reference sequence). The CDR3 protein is CASSLIQGPLEQYF. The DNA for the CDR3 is TGTGCCAGCAGTTTAATACAGGGCCCTCTCGAGCAGTACTTC.

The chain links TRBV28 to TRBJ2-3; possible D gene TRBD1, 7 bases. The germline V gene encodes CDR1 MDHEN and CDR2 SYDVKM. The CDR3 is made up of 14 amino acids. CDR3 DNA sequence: TGTGCTACCACCAGGGGGGTAAGCACAGATACGCAGTATTTT. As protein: CATTRGVSTDTQYF. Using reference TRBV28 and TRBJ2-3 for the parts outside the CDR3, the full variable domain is DVKVTQSSRYLVKRTGEKVFLECVQDMDHENMFWYRQDPGLGLRLIYFSYDVKMKEKGDIPEGYSVSREKKERFSLILESASTNQTSMYLCATTRGVSTDTQYFGPGTRLTVL.

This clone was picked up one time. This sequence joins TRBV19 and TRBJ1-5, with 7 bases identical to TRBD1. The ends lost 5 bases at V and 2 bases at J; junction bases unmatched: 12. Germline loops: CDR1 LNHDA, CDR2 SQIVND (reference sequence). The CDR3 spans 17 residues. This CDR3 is CASSPPGAGGGNQPQHF. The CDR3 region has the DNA TGTGCCAGTAGTCCCCCGGGGGCAGGGGGAGGCAATCAGCCCCAGCATTTT. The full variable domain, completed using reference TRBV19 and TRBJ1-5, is DGGITQSPKYLFRKEGQNVTLSCEQNLNHDAMYWYRQDPGQGLRLIYYSQIVNDFQKGDIAEGYSVSREKKESFPLTVTSAQKNPTAFYLCASSPPGAGGGNQPQHFGDGTRLSIL.

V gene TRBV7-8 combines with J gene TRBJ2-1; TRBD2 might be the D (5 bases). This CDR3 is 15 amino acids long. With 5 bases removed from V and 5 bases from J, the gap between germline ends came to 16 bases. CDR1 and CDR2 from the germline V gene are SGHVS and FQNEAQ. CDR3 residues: CASSLPGLGNNEQFF. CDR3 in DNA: TGTGCCAGCAGCCTACCGGGATTAGGTAACAATGAGCAGTTCTTC.

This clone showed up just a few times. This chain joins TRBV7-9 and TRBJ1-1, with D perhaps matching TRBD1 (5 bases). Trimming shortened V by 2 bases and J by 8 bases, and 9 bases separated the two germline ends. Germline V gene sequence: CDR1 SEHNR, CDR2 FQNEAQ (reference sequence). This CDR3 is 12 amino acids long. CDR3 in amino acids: CASSLPDREAFF. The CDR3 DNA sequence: TGTGCCAGCAGCTTACCAGACAGAGAAGCTTTCTTT.

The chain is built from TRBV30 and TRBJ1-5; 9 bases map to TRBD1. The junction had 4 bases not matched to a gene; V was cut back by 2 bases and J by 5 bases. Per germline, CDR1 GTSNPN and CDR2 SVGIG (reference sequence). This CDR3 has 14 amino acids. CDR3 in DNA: TGTGCCTGGAGTCATACAGGGGGCCATCAGCCCCAGCATTTT. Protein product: CAWSHTGGHQPQHF. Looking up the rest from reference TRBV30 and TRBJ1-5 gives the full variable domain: SQTIHQWPATLVQPVGSPLSLECTVEGTSNPNLYWYRQAAGRGLQLLFYSVGIGQISSEVPQNLSASRPQDRQFILSSKKLLLSDSGFYLCAWSHTGGHQPQHFGDGTRLSIL.

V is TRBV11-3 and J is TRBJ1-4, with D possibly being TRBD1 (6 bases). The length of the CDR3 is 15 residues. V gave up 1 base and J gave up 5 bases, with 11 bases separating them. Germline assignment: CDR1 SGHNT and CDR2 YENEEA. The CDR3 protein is CASSLVTGPNEKLFF. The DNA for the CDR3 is TGTGCCAGCAGCTTAGTGACAGGCCCCAATGAAAAACTGTTTTTT. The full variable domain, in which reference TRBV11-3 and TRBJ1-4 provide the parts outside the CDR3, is EAGVVQSPRYKIIEKKQPVAFWCNPISGHNTLYWYLQNLGQGPELLIRYENEEAVDDSQLPKDRFSAERLKGVDSTLKIQPAELGDSAVYLCASSLVTGPNEKLFFGSGTQLSVL.

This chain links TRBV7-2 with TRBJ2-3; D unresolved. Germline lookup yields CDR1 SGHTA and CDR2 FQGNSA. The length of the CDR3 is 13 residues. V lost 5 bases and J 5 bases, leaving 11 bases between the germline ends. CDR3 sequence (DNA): TGTGCCAGCAGCAACCTTCGAGGAGATACGCAGTATTTT. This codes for CASSNLRGDTQYF.

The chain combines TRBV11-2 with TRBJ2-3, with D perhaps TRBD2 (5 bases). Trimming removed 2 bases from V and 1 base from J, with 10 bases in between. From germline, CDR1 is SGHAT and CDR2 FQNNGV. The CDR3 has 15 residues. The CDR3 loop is CASSLSGSRTDTQYF. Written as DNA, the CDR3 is TGTGCCAGCAGCTTAAGTGGGAGTCGCACAGATACGCAGTATTTT.

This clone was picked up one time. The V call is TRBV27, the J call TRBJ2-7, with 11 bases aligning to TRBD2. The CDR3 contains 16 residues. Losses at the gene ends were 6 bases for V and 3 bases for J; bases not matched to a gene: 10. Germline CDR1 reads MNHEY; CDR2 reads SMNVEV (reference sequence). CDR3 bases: TGTGCCAGCAGACATACTCGACTAGCGGGACTCTACGAGCAGTACTTC. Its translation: CASRHTRLAGLYEQYF.

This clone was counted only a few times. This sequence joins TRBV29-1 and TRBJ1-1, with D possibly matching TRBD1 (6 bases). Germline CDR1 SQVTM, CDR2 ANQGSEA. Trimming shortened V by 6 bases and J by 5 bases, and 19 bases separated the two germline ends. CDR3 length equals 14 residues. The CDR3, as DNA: TGCAGCGTCCACCGGGACCGAAGGGGGACTGAAGCTTTCTTT. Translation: CSVHRDRRGTEAFF.

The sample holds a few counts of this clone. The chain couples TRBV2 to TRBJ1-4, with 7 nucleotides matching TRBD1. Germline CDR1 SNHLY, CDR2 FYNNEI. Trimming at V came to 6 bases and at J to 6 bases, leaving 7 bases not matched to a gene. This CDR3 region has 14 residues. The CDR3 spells CASSGQASDEKLFF. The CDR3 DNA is TGTGCCAGCAGCGGACAGGCCAGTGATGAAAAACTGTTTTTT.

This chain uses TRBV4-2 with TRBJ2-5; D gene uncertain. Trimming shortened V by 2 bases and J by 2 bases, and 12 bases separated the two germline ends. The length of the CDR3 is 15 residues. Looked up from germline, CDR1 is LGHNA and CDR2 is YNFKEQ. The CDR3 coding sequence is TGTGCCAGCAGCCAAACATCCAGGCAGCAAGAGACCCAGTACTTC. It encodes CASSQTSRQQETQYF.

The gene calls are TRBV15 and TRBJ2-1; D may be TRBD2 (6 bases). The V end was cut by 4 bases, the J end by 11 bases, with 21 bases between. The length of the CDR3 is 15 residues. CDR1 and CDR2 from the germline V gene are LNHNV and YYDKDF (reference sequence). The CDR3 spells CATSIQPLGGAKQFF. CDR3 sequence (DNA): TGTGCCACCAGCATCCAACCCTTAGGCGGGGCAAAGCAGTTCTTC. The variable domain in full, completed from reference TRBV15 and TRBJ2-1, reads DAMVIQNPRYQVTQFGKPVTLSCSQTLNHNVMYWYQQKSSQAPKLLFHYYDKDFNNEADTPDNFQSRRPNTSFCFLDIRSPGLGDTAMYLCATSIQPLGGAKQFFGPGTRLTVL.

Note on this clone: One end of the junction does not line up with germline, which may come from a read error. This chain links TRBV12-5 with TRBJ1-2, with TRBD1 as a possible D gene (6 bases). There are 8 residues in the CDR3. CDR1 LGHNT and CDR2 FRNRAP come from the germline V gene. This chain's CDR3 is CASGPQGF. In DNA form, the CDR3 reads TGTGCTAGTGGTCCACAGGGCTTC.

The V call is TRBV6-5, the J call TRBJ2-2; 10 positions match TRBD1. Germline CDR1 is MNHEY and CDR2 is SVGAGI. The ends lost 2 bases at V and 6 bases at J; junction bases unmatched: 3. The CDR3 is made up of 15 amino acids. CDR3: CASSYGQGVSGELFF. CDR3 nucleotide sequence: TGTGCCAGCAGTTACGGACAGGGGGTCTCCGGGGAGCTGTTTTTT.

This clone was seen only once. Here the CDR3 reads CASSPRDYEQYF. CDR3 DNA sequence: TGTGCCAGCAGCCCGCGGGACTACGAGCAGTACTTC. The J gene is TRBJ2-7, the V gene TRBV7-9; D is perhaps TRBD2 (6 bases). The germline V gene encodes CDR1 SEHNR and CDR2 FQNEAQ (reference sequence). This CDR3 contains 12 residues. Trimming shortened V by 5 bases and J by 3 bases, and 8 bases separated the two germline ends.

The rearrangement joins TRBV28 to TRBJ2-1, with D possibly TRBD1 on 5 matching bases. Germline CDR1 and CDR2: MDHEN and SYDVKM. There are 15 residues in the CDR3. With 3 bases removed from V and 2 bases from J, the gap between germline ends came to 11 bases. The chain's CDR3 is CASSFIDSTYNEQFF. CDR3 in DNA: TGTGCCAGCAGTTTTATCGACAGTACCTACAATGAGCAGTTCTTC.

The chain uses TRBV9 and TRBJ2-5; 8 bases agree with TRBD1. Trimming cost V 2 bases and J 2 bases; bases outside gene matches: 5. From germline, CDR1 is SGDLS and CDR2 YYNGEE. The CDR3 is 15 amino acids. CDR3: CASSVRGTGQETQYF. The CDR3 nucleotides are TGTGCCAGCAGCGTTCGAGGGACAGGTCAAGAGACCCAGTACTTC.

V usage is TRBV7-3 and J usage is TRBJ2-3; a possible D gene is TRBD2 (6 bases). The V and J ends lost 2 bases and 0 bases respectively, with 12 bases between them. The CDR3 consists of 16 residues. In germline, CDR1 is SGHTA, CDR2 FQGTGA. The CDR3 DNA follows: TGTGCCAGCAGCTTAGGGAGCGGGCCTAGCACAGATACGCAGTATTTT. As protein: CASSLGSGPSTDTQYF.

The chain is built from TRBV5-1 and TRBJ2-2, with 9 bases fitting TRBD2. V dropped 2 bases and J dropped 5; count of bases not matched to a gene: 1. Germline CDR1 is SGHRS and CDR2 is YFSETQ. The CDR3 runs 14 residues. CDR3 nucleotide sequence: TGCGCCAGCAGCTTAACTAGCGGGACCGGGGAGCTGTTTTTT. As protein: CASSLTSGTGELFF. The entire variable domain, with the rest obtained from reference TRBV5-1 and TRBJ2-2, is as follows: KAGVTQTPRYLIKTRGQQVTLSCSPISGHRSVSWYQQTPGQGLQFLFEYFSETQRNKGNFPGRFSGRQFSNSRSEMNVSTLELGDSALYLCASSLTSGTGELFFGEGSRLTVL.